The clone carrying this T cell receptor beta chain occurred many times. Its antigen is as yet unknown. The DNA ends 3 residues before the CDR3 does, and the rest of the CDR3 is filled in from the germline J gene. These data come from a study of T cell clonality in common variable immunodeficiency. Study-level points and caveats: Fewer deletions and N-nucleotide insertions were reportedly seen in common variable immunodeficiency TCR beta sequences. CVID patient heterogeneity limited repertoire-clinical complication correlations.

The V segment lost 4 bases and the J segment 5 bases; nucleotides outside the gene matches: 5. The CDR3 covers 14 residues. Germline CDR1 is SGHRS and CDR2 is YFSETQ. Sequenced by immunoSEQ multiplex PCR; TCRdb stores in-frame clones only, minus some. This sample carries some 80,000 clones, none of them present only once. The chain combines TRBV5-1 with TRBJ2-1, with 8 positions matching TRBD2. This clonotype was obtained from a person aged 18 to 75 in good health. Source material: peripheral blood mononuclear cells. The sequenced part of the CDR3 DNA is TGCGCCAGCAGCGCCACTAGCGGAAACAATGAG. Protein product: CASSATSGNNE. The whole CDR3 protein is CASSATSGNNEQFF.